One sample yielded the 25 T cell receptor beta chains listed below, sequenced in a study of cytomegalovirus exposure and HLA in healthy donors (dated by TCRdb to about 2017). The library relied on the immunoSEQ multiplex PCR assay. The multiplex PCR relied on a mix of 60 forward primers for TCR Vbeta segments and 13 reverse primers for TCR Jbeta segments. The clones in this table, taken by TCRdb from immuneACCESS, are in-frame only. Not every clone is retained; where verified, under half of the shortfall comes from an unresolved V gene, and the cause of the rest is unknown. For this sample the table gives 100,000 to 120,000 clones, of which over 12% were detected only once. The top ten hold more than 0.8% of the sample. Sequenced sample: PBMCs. Source of these receptors: a female donor in good health and CMV-seronegative.

This clone was detected only a few times. The chain combines TRBV15 with TRBJ1-3; D ambiguous. CDR3 length equals 14 residues. Germline V gives CDR1 LNHNV, CDR2 YYDKDF (reference sequence). The V end was cut by 6 bases, the J end by 0 bases, with 9 bases between. The CDR3 protein is CATSSTGSGNTIYF. The CDR3 nucleotides are TGTGCCACCAGTTCGACGGGCTCTGGAAACACCATATATTTT.

The rearrangement links TRBV29-1 to TRBJ2-7, with TRBD1 identical over 10 bases. After removal of 7 bases from V and 0 bases from J, the junction contained 12 bases not matched to a gene. CDR1 is SQVTM, CDR2 ANQGSEA, per germline. This CDR3 is built from 16 residues. As DNA, the CDR3 is TGCAGCGCCACCGGGACAGGGGACAGTGGCTCCTACGAGCAGTACTTC. Its protein product is CSATGTGDSGSYEQYF.

The table lists this clone with a few counts. The rearrangement uses TRBV7-2 and TRBJ1-2; 7 bases line up with TRBD1. Per germline, CDR1 SGHTA and CDR2 FQGNSA. V shed 7 bases, J shed 3 bases, and the junction held 8 bases outside the gene matches. The CDR3 spans 14 residues. CDR3 bases: TGTGCCAGCAACCAGAGGGACAGCCACTATGGCTACACCTTC. Encoded protein: CASNQRDSHYGYTF.

The chain carries TRBV4-2 and TRBJ1-3; maybe TRBD1 (5 bases). V dropped 4 bases and J dropped 0 bases, with 10 bases sitting between them. The CDR3 sequence is 15 residues long. Germline assignment: CDR1 LGHNA and CDR2 YNFKEQ. CDR3 residues: CASSLTAISGNTIYF. The DNA of the CDR3 is TGTGCCAGCAGCCTGACAGCAATCTCTGGAAACACCATATATTTT.

V gene TRBV27 combines with J gene TRBJ2-3; 9 bases fit TRBD2. Per germline, CDR1 MNHEY and CDR2 SMNVEV (reference sequence). The CDR3 consists of 14 residues. J lost 7 bases, V lost 2 bases, and 4 bases had no gene match. Written as DNA, the CDR3 is TGTGCCAGCAGTTTAGAGCTAGCGGGGAATACGCAGTATTTT. This codes for CASSLELAGNTQYF.

The sample holds a few counts of this clone. J is TRBJ2-1 and V is TRBV5-1; D gene unclear. The CDR3 consists of 16 residues. Germline loops: CDR1 SGHRS, CDR2 YFSETQ. The V gene lost 0 bases and the J gene lost 4 bases, with 14 bases spanning the gap. The DNA for the CDR3 is TGCGCCAGCAGCTTGGATCGAGCTAGTGGGTACAATGAGCAGTTCTTC. This codes for CASSLDRASGYNEQFF.

This chain joins TRBV28 and TRBJ2-2, with D possibly TRBD1 on 6 matching bases. This CDR3 has 14 residues. The germline CDR1 and CDR2 sequences are MDHEN and SYDVKM. Trimming removed 3 bases at V and 5 bases at J, with 10 bases between. This CDR3 is CASSFRTGTGELFF. DNA for the CDR3: TGTGCCAGCAGTTTCCGTACAGGGACCGGGGAGCTGTTTTTT.

The table lists this clone with a few counts. This chain uses TRBV9 with TRBJ2-5; 11 bases fit TRBD2. CDR1 SGDLS and CDR2 YYNGEE come from the germline V gene. The trim removed 2 bases at V and 2 bases at J, leaving 2 bases unmatched. This CDR3 region has 15 residues. For the CDR3, the DNA is TGTGCCAGCAGCGTTTTAGCGGGGGGGCAAGAGACCCAGTACTTC. Its translation: CASSVLAGGQETQYF.

This clone was detected a few times. The chain uses TRBV5-4 and TRBJ2-7; 11 nucleotides align to TRBD2. CDR1 and CDR2 from the germline V gene are SGHNT and YYREEE (reference sequence). V shed 3 bases, J shed 0 bases, and the junction held 5 bases outside the gene matches. The CDR3 totals 16 residues. The CDR3 reads CASSSTLAGGSYEQYF. The CDR3 nucleotides read TGTGCCAGCAGCTCCACCCTAGCGGGAGGCTCCTACGAGCAGTACTTC.

The rearrangement links TRBV9 to TRBJ2-7; the match to TRBD2 covers 11 bases. The CDR3 sequence is 15 residues long. V dropped 3 bases and J dropped 1; count of bases not matched to a gene: 3. CDR1 and CDR2 from the germline V gene are SGDLS and YYNGEE. The CDR3, as DNA: TGTGCCAGCAGCGCCGGGACTAGCGGATCCTACGAGCAGTACTTC. This encodes CASSAGTSGSYEQYF.

The chain employs TRBV7-5 and TRBJ2-2; the DNA was not compared with TRBD2, the D call given in the table. TRBV7-5 is a listed pseudogene. This CDR3 comprises 16 residues. CDR3 sequence (DNA): TGTGCCAGAAGCTGGACTAGCGGGAGGAGCACCGGGGAGCTGTTTTTT. The encoded protein is CARSWTSGRSTGELFF.

The chain has TRBV19 and TRBJ1-5, with 11 positions matching TRBD1. This CDR3 comprises 18 residues. Germline loops: CDR1 LNHDA, CDR2 SQIVND (reference sequence). V shed 3 bases and J 0 bases; nucleotides not matched to a gene: 7. CDR3 sequence (DNA): TGTGCCAGTAGTATGGGACAGGGGGGTGGCTATAGCAATCAGCCCCAGCATTTT. Translation: CASSMGQGGGYSNQPQHF.

The V and J genes are TRBV29-1 and TRBJ1-2; 8 bases are a match to TRBD1. This CDR3 region has 13 residues. Germline trimming cut 8 bases from V and 2 bases from J; bases unmatched to any gene: 7. Germline V gene sequence: CDR1 SQVTM, CDR2 ANQGSEA. The CDR3 DNA reads as TGCAGCTCGGGGACAGGCTCAAACTATGGCTACACCTTC. The encoded protein is CSSGTGSNYGYTF.

Written as DNA, the CDR3 is TGTGCCAGCAGTCTTACAGGCTATGGCTACACCTTC. It yields the protein CASSLTGYGYTF. V usage is TRBV28 and J usage is TRBJ1-2; weak D call: TRBD1 (5 bases). Trimming removed 5 bases from V and 4 bases from J, with 8 bases in between. The CDR3 loop spans 12 amino acids. CDR1 is MDHEN and CDR2 is SYDVKM in the germline V gene.

To note about this clone: In the same sample, other DNA sequences code for this CDR3. The chain recombines TRBV15 with TRBJ1-4; D might be TRBD1 (5 bases). Trimming pared 3 bases from V and 5 bases from J, leaving 16 bases between. The CDR3 contains 16 residues. Germline CDR1 is LNHNV and CDR2 is YYDKDF (reference sequence). Here the CDR3 reads CATSRANTGANEKLFF. CDR3 DNA sequence: TGTGCCACCAGCAGGGCTAATACAGGAGCCAATGAAAAACTGTTTTTT.

V gene TRBV28 combines with J gene TRBJ2-7; D unclear. The CDR3 has 12 amino acids. Deletions cut 2 bases from V and 7 bases from J, with 9 bases between. Per germline, CDR1 MDHEN and CDR2 SYDVKM. CDR3: CASSLGQTEQYF. As DNA, the CDR3 is TGTGCCAGCAGTTTAGGGCAGACGGAGCAGTACTTC.

A few counts support this clone. V is TRBV5-5 and J is TRBJ2-1; 7 bases are shared with TRBD2. CDR1 and CDR2 from the germline V gene are SGHKS and YYEKEE (reference sequence). CDR3 length: 19 amino acids. V shed 0 bases, J shed 0 bases, and the junction held 12 bases outside the gene matches. The CDR3 here is CASSLEAGVPTGSYNEQFF. CDR3 DNA sequence: TGTGCCAGCAGCTTGGAGGCGGGAGTCCCCACCGGCTCCTACAATGAGCAGTTCTTC. The full variable domain, completed using reference TRBV5-5 and TRBJ2-1, is DAGVTQSPTHLIKTRGQQVTLRCSPISGHKSVSWYQQVLGQGPQFIFQYYEKEERGRGNFPDRFSARQFPNYSSELNVNALLLGDSALYLCASSLEAGVPTGSYNEQFFGPGTRLTVL.

This clone was counted between two and nine times. The V call is TRBV5-4, the J call TRBJ2-3; 13 bases align to TRBD2. This CDR3 is 17 amino acids long. Germline CDR1 SGHNT, CDR2 YYREEE (reference sequence). V gave up 3 bases and J gave up 3 bases; unmatched junction bases: 7. This chain's CDR3 is CASSWTSGGGGTDTQYF. CDR3 nucleotide sequence: TGTGCCAGCAGCTGGACTAGCGGGGGAGGTGGTACAGATACGCAGTATTTT.

This clone has more than one count but fewer than ten. The CDR3 DNA sequence: TGTGCCAGCAGTTACACAGGGACAGGGCCCGGAAACACCATATATTTT. Amino acid sequence: CASSYTGTGPGNTIYF. The V and J genes are TRBV6-5 and TRBJ1-3; 9 bases align to TRBD1. Losses at the gene ends were 2 bases for V and 4 bases for J; bases not matched to a gene: 6. Germline V gene data show CDR1 as MNHEY and CDR2 as SVGAGI. The CDR3 runs to 16 residues.

The chain couples TRBV6-6 to TRBJ1-2, with D possibly being TRBD1 (6 bases). Germline loops: CDR1 MNHNY, CDR2 SVGAGI (reference sequence). With 5 bases removed from V and 2 bases from J, the gap between germline ends came to 12 bases. The CDR3 consists of 14 residues. The CDR3 region has the DNA TGTGCCAGCAGTGGCCCAGGGGCGAACTATGGCTACACCTTC. It yields the protein CASSGPGANYGYTF.

Concerning this clone: One junction end does not reproduce the germline sequence, and a read error may be involved. Other DNA sequences within the sample encode an identical CDR3. The V call is TRBV30, the J call TRBJ2-3, with 9 bases lining up with TRBD1. Looked up from germline, CDR1 is GTSNPN and CDR2 is SVGIG (reference sequence). This CDR3 spans 16 amino acids. DNA of the CDR3: TGTGCATGGAGTACCCTCCGGGACAGGGACCAAGATACGCAGTATTTT. It specifies CAWSTLRDRDQDTQYF.

V gene TRBV5-1 combines with J gene TRBJ2-7; D is possibly TRBD2 (5 bases). V was pared by 4 bases and J by 0 bases, with 17 bases between. Germline V CDR1 and CDR2: SGHRS, YFSETQ. The CDR3 has 16 amino acids. CDR3 bases: TGCGCCAGCAGCCCACTAACCACTAGAAACTCCTACGAGCAGTACTTC. Encoded protein: CASSPLTTRNSYEQYF.

V gene TRBV9 combines with J gene TRBJ1-2; weak D call: TRBD1 (6 bases). Germline CDR1 and CDR2: SGDLS and YYNGEE. This CDR3 has 15 residues. V was pared by 0 bases and J by 2 bases, with 11 bases between. The CDR3 is CASSVGDRTNYGYTF. DNA of the CDR3: TGTGCCAGCAGCGTAGGAGACAGGACGAACTATGGCTACACCTTC.

The table lists this clone with a few counts. The chain uses TRBV2 and TRBJ2-3; 7 nucleotides line up with TRBD2. CDR1 and CDR2 (germline): SNHLY, FYNNEI. The trim removed 4 bases at V and 4 bases at J, leaving 8 bases unmatched. The CDR3 totals 15 residues. The CDR3 sequence: CASSARTSGSDTQYF. In DNA form, the CDR3 reads TGTGCCAGCAGTGCCAGGACTAGTGGGTCAGATACGCAGTATTTT.

The chain is built from TRBV6-6 and TRBJ2-7; 8 nucleotides align to TRBD1. Trimming took 3 bases from V and 5 from J; bases not matched to a gene: 12. CDR3 size: 16 residues. Germline V gene sequence: CDR1 MNHNY, CDR2 SVGAGI (reference sequence). CDR3: CASSYALRTGSNEQYF. In nucleotides, the CDR3 is TGTGCCAGCAGTTATGCTCTCCGGACAGGGAGCAACGAGCAGTACTTC.